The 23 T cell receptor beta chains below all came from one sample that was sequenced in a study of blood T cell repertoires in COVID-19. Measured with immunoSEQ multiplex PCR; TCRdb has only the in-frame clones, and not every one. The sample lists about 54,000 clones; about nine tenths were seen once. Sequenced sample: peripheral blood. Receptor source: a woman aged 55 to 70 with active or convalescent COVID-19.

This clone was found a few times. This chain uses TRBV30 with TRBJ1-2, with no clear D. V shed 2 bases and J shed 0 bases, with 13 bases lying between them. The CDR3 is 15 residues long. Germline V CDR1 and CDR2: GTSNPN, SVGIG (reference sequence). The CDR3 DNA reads TGTGCCTGGAGTAGAGGATCCCTTACTAACTATGGCTACACCTTC. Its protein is CAWSRGSLTNYGYTF.

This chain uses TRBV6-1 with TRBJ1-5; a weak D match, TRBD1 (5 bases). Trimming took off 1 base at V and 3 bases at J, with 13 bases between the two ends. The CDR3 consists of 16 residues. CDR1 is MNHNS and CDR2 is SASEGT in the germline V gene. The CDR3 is CASSEVPGVVNQPQHF. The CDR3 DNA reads TGTGCCAGCAGTGAAGTCCCGGGGGTGGTCAATCAGCCCCAGCATTTT.

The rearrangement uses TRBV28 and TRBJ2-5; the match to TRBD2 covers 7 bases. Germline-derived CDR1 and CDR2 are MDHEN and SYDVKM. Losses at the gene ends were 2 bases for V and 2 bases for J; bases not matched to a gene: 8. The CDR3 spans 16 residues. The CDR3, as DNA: TGTGCCAGCAGTTTACCCCGGACTAGAGCACAAGAGACCCAGTACTTC. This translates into CASSLPRTRAQETQYF.

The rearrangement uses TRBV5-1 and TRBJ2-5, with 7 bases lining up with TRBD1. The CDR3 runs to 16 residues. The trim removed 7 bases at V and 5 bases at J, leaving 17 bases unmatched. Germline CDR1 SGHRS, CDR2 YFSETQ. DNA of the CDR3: TGCGCCAGCGCCGTACCGACAGGGATGTTCGGGGAGACCCAGTACTTC. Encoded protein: CASAVPTGMFGETQYF.

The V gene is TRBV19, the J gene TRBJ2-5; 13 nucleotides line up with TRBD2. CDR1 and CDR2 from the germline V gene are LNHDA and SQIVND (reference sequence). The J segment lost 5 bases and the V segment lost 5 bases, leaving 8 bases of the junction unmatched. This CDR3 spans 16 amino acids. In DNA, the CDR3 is TGTGCCAGTAGTCGCGGGACTAGCGGGATCGGGGAGACCCAGTACTTC. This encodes CASSRGTSGIGETQYF.

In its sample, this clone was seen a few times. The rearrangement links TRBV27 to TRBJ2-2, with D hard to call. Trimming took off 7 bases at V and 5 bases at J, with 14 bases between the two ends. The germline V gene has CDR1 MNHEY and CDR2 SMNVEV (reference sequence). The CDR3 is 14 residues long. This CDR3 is CASTPDLGTGELFF. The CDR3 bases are TGTGCCAGCACGCCCGACTTGGGTACCGGGGAGCTGTTTTTT.

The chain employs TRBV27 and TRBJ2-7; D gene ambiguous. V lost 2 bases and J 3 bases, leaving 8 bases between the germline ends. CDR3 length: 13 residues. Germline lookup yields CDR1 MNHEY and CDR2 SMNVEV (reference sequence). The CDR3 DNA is TGTGCCAGCAGTTTAGGCCGCATCTACGAGCAGTACTTC. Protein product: CASSLGRIYEQYF.

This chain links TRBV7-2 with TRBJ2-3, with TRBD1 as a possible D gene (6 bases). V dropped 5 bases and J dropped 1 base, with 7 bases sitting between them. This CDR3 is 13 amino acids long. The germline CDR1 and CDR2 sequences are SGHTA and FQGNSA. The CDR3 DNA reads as TGTGCCAGCAGCCGACAGGGCACAGATACGCAGTATTTT. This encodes CASSRQGTDTQYF.

CDR3 nucleotide sequence: TGCGCCAGCAGCGGGGGGTCCCAGAACACTGAAGCTTTCTTT. It encodes CASSGGSQNTEAFF. The chain employs TRBV10-1 and TRBJ1-1; TRBD1 might be the D (5 bases). V lost 6 bases to trimming and J lost 1 base, with 12 bases between them. CDR1 and CDR2 from the germline V gene are WNHNN and SYGVQD (reference sequence). This CDR3 contains 14 residues.

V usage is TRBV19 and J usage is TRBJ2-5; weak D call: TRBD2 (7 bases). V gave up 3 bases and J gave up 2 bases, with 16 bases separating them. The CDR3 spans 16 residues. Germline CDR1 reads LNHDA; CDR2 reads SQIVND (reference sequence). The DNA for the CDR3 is TGTGCCAGTAGTATGTGGGACACGGGGGGTCAAGAGACCCAGTACTTC. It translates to CASSMWDTGGQETQYF.

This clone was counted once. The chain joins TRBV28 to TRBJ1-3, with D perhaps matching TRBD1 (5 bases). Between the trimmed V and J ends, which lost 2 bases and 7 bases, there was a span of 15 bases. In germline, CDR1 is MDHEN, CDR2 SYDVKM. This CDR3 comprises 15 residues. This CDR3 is CASSLIGESGNTIYF. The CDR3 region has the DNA TGTGCCAGCAGTTTAATAGGGGAAAGTGGCAACACCATATATTTT.

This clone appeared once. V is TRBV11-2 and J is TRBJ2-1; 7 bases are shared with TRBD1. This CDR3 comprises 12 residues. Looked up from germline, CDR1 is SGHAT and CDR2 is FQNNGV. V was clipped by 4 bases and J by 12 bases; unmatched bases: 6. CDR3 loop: CASSSNRGAQFF. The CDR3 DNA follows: TGTGCCAGCAGCTCCAACAGGGGTGCGCAGTTCTTC. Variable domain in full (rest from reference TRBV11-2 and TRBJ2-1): EAGVAQSPRYKIIEKRQSVAFWCNPISGHATLYWYQQILGQGPKLLIQFQNNGVVDDSQLPKDRFSAERLKGVDSTLKIQPAKLEDSAVYLCASSSNRGAQFFGPGTRLTVL.

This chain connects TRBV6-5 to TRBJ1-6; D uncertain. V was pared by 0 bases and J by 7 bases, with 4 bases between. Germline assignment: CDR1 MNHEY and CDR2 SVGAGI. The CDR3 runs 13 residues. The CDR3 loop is CASSYSENSPLHF. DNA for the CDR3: TGTGCCAGCAGTTACTCCGAGAATTCACCCCTCCACTTT.

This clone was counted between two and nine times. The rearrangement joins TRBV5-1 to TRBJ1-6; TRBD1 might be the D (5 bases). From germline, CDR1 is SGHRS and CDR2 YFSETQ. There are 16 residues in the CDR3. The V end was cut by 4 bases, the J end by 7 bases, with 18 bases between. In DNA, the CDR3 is TGCGCCAGCAGCCGTTTCAGGGAAAATGCAAATTCACCCCTCCACTTT. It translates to CASSRFRENANSPLHF.

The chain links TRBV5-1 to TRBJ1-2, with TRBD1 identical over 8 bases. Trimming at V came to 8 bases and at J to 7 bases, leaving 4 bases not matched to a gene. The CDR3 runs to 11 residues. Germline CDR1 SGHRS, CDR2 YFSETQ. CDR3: CARDRESGYTF. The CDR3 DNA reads TGCGCCAGGGACAGGGAAAGTGGCTACACCTTC.

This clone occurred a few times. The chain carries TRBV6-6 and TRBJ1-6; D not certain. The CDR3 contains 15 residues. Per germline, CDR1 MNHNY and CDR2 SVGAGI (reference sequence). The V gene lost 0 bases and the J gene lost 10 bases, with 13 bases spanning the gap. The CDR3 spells CASSYSSGIISPLHF. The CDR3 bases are TGTGCCAGCAGTTACTCGTCGGGTATCATCTCACCCCTCCACTTT.

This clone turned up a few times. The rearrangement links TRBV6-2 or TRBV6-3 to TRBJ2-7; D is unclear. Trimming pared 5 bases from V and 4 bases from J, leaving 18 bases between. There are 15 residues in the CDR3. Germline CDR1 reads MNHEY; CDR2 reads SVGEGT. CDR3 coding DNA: TGTGCCAGCAGTGAGCCATACCTAAACGATTACGAGCAGTACTTC. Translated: CASSEPYLNDYEQYF.

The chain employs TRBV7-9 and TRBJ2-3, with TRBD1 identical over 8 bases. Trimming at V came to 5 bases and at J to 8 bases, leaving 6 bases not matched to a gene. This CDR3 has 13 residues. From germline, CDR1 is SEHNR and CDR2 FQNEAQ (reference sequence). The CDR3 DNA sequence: TGTGCCAGCAGCCCTACCACAGGGGGTACGCAGTATTTT. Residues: CASSPTTGGTQYF.

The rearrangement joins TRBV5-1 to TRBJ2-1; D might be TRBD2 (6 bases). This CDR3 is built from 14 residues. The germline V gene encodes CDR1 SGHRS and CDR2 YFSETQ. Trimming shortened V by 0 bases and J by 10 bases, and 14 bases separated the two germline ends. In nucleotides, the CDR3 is TGCGCCAGCAGCTTGGGAGGAGGGCCGAAAGAGCAGTTCTTC. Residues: CASSLGGGPKEQFF. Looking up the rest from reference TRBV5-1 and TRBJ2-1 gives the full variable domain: KAGVTQTPRYLIKTRGQQVTLSCSPISGHRSVSWYQQTPGQGLQFLFEYFSETQRNKGNFPGRFSGRQFSNSRSEMNVSTLELGDSALYLCASSLGGGPKEQFFGPGTRLTVL.

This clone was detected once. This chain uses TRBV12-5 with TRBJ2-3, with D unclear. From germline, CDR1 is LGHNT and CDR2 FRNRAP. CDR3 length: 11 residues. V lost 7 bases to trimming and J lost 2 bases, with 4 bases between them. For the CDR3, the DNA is TGTGCTAGTGCCCTCACAGATACGCAGTATTTT. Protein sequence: CASALTDTQYF.

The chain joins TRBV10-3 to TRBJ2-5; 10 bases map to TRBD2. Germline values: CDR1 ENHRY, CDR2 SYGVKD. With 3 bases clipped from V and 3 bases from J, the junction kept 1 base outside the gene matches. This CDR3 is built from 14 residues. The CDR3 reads CAISESGREETQYF. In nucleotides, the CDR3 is TGTGCCATCAGTGAAAGCGGGAGGGAAGAGACCCAGTACTTC.

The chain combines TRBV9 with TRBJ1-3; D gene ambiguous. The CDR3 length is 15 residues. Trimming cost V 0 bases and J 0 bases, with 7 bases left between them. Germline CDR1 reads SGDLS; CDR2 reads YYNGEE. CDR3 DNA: TGTGCCAGCAGCGTAGATCGAGCCTCTGGAAACACCATATATTTT. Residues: CASSVDRASGNTIYF.

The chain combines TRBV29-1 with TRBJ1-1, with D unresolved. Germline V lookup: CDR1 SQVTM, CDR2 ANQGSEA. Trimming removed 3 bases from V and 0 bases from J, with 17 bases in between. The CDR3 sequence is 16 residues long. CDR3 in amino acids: CSVDLIAEELNTEAFF. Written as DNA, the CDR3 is TGCAGCGTTGACCTTATTGCGGAGGAGTTGAACACTGAAGCTTTCTTT.